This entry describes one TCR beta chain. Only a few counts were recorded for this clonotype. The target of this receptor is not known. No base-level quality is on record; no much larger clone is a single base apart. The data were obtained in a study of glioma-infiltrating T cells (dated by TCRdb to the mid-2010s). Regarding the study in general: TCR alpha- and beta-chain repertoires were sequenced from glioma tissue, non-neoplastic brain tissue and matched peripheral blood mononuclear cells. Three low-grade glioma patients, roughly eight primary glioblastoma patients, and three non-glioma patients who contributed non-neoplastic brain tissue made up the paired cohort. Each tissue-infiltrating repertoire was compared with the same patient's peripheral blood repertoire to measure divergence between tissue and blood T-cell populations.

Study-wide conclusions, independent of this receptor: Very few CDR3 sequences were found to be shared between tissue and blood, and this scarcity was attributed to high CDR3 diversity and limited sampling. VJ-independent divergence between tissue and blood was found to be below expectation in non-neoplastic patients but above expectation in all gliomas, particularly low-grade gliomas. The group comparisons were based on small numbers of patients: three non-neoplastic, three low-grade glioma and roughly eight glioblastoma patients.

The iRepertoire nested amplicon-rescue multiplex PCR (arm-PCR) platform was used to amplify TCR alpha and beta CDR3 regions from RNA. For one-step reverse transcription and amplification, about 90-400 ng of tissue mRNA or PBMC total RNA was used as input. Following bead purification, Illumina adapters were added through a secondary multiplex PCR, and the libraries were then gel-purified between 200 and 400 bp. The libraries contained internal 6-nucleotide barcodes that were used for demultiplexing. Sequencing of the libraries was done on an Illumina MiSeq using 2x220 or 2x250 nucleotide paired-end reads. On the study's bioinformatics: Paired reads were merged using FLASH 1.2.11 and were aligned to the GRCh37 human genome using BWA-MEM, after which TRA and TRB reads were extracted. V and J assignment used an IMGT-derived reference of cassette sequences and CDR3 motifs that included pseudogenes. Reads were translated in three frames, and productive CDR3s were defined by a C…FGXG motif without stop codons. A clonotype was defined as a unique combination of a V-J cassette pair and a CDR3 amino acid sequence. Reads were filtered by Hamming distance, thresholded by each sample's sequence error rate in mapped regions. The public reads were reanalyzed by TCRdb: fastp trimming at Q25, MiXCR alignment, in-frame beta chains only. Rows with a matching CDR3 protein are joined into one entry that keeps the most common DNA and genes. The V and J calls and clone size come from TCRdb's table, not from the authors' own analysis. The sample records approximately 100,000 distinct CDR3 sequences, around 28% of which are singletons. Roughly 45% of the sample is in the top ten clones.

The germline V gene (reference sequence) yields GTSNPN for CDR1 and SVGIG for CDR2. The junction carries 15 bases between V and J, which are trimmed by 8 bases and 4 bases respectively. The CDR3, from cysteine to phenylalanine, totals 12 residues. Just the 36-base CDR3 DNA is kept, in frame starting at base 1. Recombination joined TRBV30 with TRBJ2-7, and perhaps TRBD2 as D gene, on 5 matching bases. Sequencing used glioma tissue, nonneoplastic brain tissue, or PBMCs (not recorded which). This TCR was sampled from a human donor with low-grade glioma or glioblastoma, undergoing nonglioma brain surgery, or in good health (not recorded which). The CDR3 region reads CARRGRTYEQYF. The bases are TGTGCCCGCCGAGGGAGAACGTACGAGCAGTACTTC. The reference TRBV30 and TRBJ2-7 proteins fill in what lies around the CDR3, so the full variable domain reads SQTIHQWPATLVQPVGSPLSLECTVEGTSNPNLYWYRQAAGRGLQLLFYSVGIGQISSEVPQNLSASRPQDRQFILSSKKLLLSDSGFYLCARRGRTYEQYFGPGTRLTVT.